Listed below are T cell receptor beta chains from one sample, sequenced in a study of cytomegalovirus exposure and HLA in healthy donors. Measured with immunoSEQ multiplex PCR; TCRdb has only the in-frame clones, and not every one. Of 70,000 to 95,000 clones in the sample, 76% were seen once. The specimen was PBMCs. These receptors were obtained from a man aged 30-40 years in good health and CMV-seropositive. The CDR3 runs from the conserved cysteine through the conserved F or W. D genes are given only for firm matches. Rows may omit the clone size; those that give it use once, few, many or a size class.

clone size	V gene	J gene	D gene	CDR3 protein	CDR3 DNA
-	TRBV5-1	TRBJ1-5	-	CASSLMAGPNQPQHF	TGCGCCAGCAGCTTGATGGCGGGCCCAAATCAGCCCCAGCATTTT
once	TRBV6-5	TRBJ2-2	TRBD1	CASRLTGATGELFF	TGTGCCAGCAGATTAACAGGGGCCACCGGGGAGCTGTTTTTT
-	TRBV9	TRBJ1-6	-	CASSPTGHGSPLHF	TGTGCCAGCAGCCCGACGGGTCACGGTTCACCCCTCCACTTT
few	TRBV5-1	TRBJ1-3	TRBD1	CASSFVQGAGGNTIYF	TGCGCCAGCAGCTTCGTACAGGGGGCAGGGGGAAACACCATATATTTT
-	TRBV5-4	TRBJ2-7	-	CASSNGQAYEQYF	TGTGCCAGCAGCAACGGACAAGCCTACGAGCAGTACTTC
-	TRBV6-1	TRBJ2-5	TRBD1	CASSEIGGLAKETQYF	TGTGCCAGCAGTGAGATAGGGGGCTTAGCGAAAGAGACCCAGTACTTC
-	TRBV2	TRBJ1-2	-	CASSEAGTGGSGYTF	TGTGCCAGCAGTGAAGCCGGGACGGGAGGGTCTGGCTACACCTTC
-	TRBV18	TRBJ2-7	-	CASSVQVRYEQYF	TGTGCCAGCTCAGTCCAAGTCAGGTACGAGCAGTACTTC
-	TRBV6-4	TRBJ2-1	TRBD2	CASSDSLAGGNEQFF	TGTGCCAGCAGTGACTCACTAGCGGGGGGCAATGAGCAGTTCTTC
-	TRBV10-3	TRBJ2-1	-	CAISERGTYNEQFF	TGTGCCATCAGTGAGAGGGGGACATACAATGAGCAGTTCTTC
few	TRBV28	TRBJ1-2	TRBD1	CASSHGGQEGFYGYTF	TGTGCCAGCAGCCATGGGGGACAGGAGGGATTCTATGGCTACACCTTC
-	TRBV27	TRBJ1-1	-	CASSLGPQGAEAFF	TGTGCCAGCAGTTTAGGGCCACAGGGTGCTGAAGCTTTCTTT
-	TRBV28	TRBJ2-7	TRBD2	CASRDGTSGTYEQYF	TGTGCCAGCAGAGACGGGACTAGCGGGACCTACGAGCAGTACTTC
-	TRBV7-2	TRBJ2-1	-	CASSLEVAWNEQFF	TGTGCCAGCAGCTTAGAGGTAGCGTGGAATGAGCAGTTCTTC
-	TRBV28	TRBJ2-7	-	CASTKGARDYEQYF	TGTGCCAGCACCAAAGGGGCCCGCGACTACGAGCAGTACTTC
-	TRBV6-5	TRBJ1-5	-	CASSPRQPNQPQHF	TGTGCCAGCAGTCCCCGACAGCCAAATCAGCCCCAGCATTTT
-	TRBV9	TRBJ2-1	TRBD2	CASSGTSGTYNEQFF	TGTGCCAGCAGTGGGACTAGCGGCACATACAATGAGCAGTTCTTC
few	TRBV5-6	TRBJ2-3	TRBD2	CASSFRLAGSTDTQYF	TGTGCCAGCAGCTTCCGACTAGCGGGGTCCACAGATACGCAGTATTTT
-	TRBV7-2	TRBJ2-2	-	CASSLSRYTGELFF	TGTGCCAGCAGCTTATCCAGATACACCGGGGAGCTGTTTTTT
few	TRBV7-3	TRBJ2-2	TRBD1	CASSLMRTGGPGELFF	TGTGCCAGCAGCTTAATGAGGACAGGGGGCCCCGGGGAGCTGTTTTTT